A selection of T cell receptor beta chains follows, all from one sample in a study of blood T cell repertoires in COVID-19. Assay used: immunoSEQ multiplex PCR; TCRdb lists only in-frame clones, some missing. Of 440,000 or so clones detected, over 75% appear once; the ten largest clones hold under 2%. The sample comprised peripheral blood. These receptors all come from a woman in her forties with COVID-19, enrolled during active disease. Each CDR3 is given with its conserved first and last residue. Each record gives: V gene, J gene, D gene, clone size, CDR3 protein, CDR3 DNA. D genes are given only for firm matches. For some rows the clone size is stated as once, few or many, or as a class when expanded; others skip it.

TRBV18	TRBJ2-2	TRBD1	.	CASSPIQGAGTGELFF	TGTGCCAGCTCACCAATACAGGGGGCAGGCACCGGGGAGCTGTTTTTT
TRBV4-1	TRBJ1-1	.	.	CASSSLQGGNTEAFF	TGCGCCAGCAGCTCGTTACAAGGGGGAAACACTGAAGCTTTCTTT
TRBV11-2	TRBJ2-2	TRBD2	.	CASSLATRLALSGELFF	TGTGCCAGCAGCTTAGCGACTCGACTAGCGCTATCCGGGGAGCTGTTTTTT
TRBV19	TRBJ2-1	.	.	CASSLRGLANEQFF	TGTGCCAGTAGTTTAAGAGGGCTAGCGAATGAGCAGTTCTTC
TRBV19	TRBJ2-7	.	.	CASSWESSGSPRYEQYF	TGTGCCAGTAGTTGGGAGTCGAGCGGCAGCCCTCGCTACGAGCAGTACTTC
TRBV27	TRBJ2-4	TRBD1	.	CASSSRGPPPNIQYF	TGTGCCAGCAGTTCAAGGGGGCCACCACCAAACATTCAGTACTTC
TRBV28	TRBJ1-2	TRBD1	.	CASTHPGQGKGYTF	TGTGCCAGCACACATCCGGGACAGGGTAAAGGCTACACCTTC
TRBV18	TRBJ2-1	TRBD2	.	CASSPPKLAGGNEQFF	TGTGCCAGCTCACCACCGAAACTAGCGGGGGGGAATGAGCAGTTCTTC
TRBV13	TRBJ2-1	.	.	CASSLGGRSSGGYNEQFF	TGTGCCAGCAGCTTAGGCGGGAGAAGTAGCGGAGGCTACAATGAGCAGTTCTTC
TRBV7-8	TRBJ2-6	TRBD1	many	CASGPGQEYSGANVLTF	TGTGCCAGCGGACCGGGACAGGAGTACTCTGGGGCCAACGTCCTGACTTTC